These 22 T cell receptor beta chains came from one sample sequenced in a study of T-cell memory formation after mild COVID-19. TCRdb re-derived calls from the 5' RACE reads in MiXCR, one entry per CDR3 protein. The sample lists fewer than 650,000 distinct CDR3 sequences, less than 25% occurring once. The sequenced material came from PBMCs or a T cell subset sorted from them (not recorded which). These TCRs come from an adult woman who had mild COVID-19 (a few samples of this study predate the infection). Cell type and time point are not known.

The chain has TRBV12-3 or TRBV12-4 and TRBJ1-1, with D unclear. V lost 6 bases to trimming and J lost 1 base, with 15 bases between them. This CDR3 contains 15 residues. CDR3 in amino acids: CASSSPGRQNTEAFF. CDR3 nucleotides: TGTGCCAGCAGCTCCCCAGGCAGACAGAACACTGAAGCTTTCTTT.

The gene calls are TRBV6-5 and TRBJ1-2, with D tentatively TRBD1 (6 bases). The germline V and J ends were trimmed by 6 bases and 4 bases, with 12 bases remaining between them. The CDR3 is 13 residues long. Germline CDR1 MNHEY, CDR2 SVGAGI. The CDR3 bases are TGTGCCAGCAGCGGGACAATTCCCTATGGCTACACCTTC. This encodes CASSGTIPYGYTF.

The gene calls are TRBV29-1 and TRBJ1-1, with 9 nucleotides matching TRBD1. The CDR3 is made up of 15 amino acids. V was clipped by 6 bases and J by 4 bases; unmatched bases: 12. CDR1 and CDR2 from the germline V gene are SQVTM and ANQGSEA. The CDR3 coding sequence is TGCAGCGTCCACAGGGGGCGGGATGTTGGCACTGAAGCTTTCTTT. It codes for CSVHRGRDVGTEAFF.

The chain couples TRBV11-1 to TRBJ1-2; D is unresolved. Germline loops: CDR1 SGHAT, CDR2 FQDESV (reference sequence). The CDR3 is made up of 14 amino acids. The V gene lost 5 bases and the J gene lost 4 bases, with 14 bases spanning the gap. CDR3 residues: CASSPRHHPYGYTF. The CDR3 DNA sequence: TGTGCCAGCAGCCCGAGACACCACCCCTATGGCTACACCTTC.

In this sample, this clonotype turned up a few times. The chain employs TRBV2 and TRBJ2-7; the match to TRBD1 covers 8 bases. V lost 7 bases, J lost 2 bases, and 4 bases stayed unmatched. This CDR3 has 13 amino acids. Germline V lookup: CDR1 SNHLY, CDR2 FYNNEI. The CDR3 here is CASKDRVTYEQYF. The DNA of the CDR3 is TGTGCCAGCAAGGACAGGGTCACCTACGAGCAGTACTTC.

The chain recombines TRBV5-5 with TRBJ1-1, with a tentative D call TRBD1 (6 bases). V dropped 0 bases and J dropped 1 base, with 19 bases sitting between them. The CDR3 totals 18 residues. Germline loops: CDR1 SGHKS, CDR2 YYEKEE (reference sequence). This CDR3 is CASSLAFQGRSRNTEAFF. For the CDR3, the DNA is TGTGCCAGCAGCTTGGCTTTTCAGGGGAGAAGTCGGAACACTGAAGCTTTCTTT.

This clonotype was observed a handful of times. The CDR3 loop reads CAISGQGTSGNEQFF. CDR3 coding DNA: TGTGCCATCAGTGGACAGGGGACCTCGGGCAATGAGCAGTTCTTC. This chain uses TRBV10-3 with TRBJ2-1, with TRBD1 matching over 8 bases. Germline V gene sequence: CDR1 ENHRY, CDR2 SYGVKD. This CDR3 region has 15 residues. Losses at the gene ends were 4 bases for V and 6 bases for J; bases not matched to a gene: 8.

There are many counts of this clonotype. CDR3: CASSLETSYNEQFF. In DNA form, the CDR3 reads TGCGCCAGCAGCTTGGAGACCTCCTACAATGAGCAGTTCTTC. V usage is TRBV5-1 and J usage is TRBJ2-1; D remains unclear. The CDR3 extends over 14 amino acids. The V gene's germline CDR1 is SGHRS and CDR2 YFSETQ. Trimming stripped 0 bases from V and 0 bases from J, with 4 bases between.

In this sample, this clonotype turned up a few times. This chain uses TRBV5-8 with TRBJ2-5; D remains unclear. Germline V gene sequence: CDR1 SGHTS, CDR2 YDEGEE. The V and J ends lost 1 base and 3 bases respectively, with 7 bases between them. This CDR3 region has 13 residues. The CDR3 nucleotides read TGTGCCAGCAGCTTGACTATGAAAGAGACCCAGTACTTC. Amino acids: CASSLTMKETQYF.

This clonotype was found a few times. V and J are TRBV2 and TRBJ2-2, with D uncertain. The ends were cut back, 3 bases at V and 0 bases at J, with 8 bases in the middle. Germline loops: CDR1 SNHLY, CDR2 FYNNEI. The length of the CDR3 is 15 residues. DNA for the CDR3: TGTGCCAGCAGTGAGGAAAGTTCGAACACCGGGGAGCTGTTTTTT. Amino acids: CASSEESSNTGELFF.

The CDR3 is CAWSVLGSGTYNEQFF. The CDR3 DNA sequence: TGTGCCTGGAGTGTACTCGGTAGCGGGACCTACAATGAGCAGTTCTTC. V is TRBV30 and J is TRBJ2-1; 8 bases fit TRBD2. The V gene end was trimmed by 0 bases and the J gene end by 2 bases; junction bases not matched to a gene: 6. Germline lookup yields CDR1 GTSNPN and CDR2 SVGIG (reference sequence). CDR3 length equals 16 residues.

The rearrangement uses TRBV10-3 and TRBJ2-2; 11 nucleotides match TRBD2. The ends lost 10 bases at V and 2 bases at J; junction bases unmatched: 9. The CDR3 sequence is 16 residues long. Germline V gene lookup returns CDR1 ENHRY and CDR2 SYGVKD. This CDR3 is CATSPLAGGNTGELFF. The CDR3, as DNA: TGTGCCACTTCCCCTCTAGCGGGAGGTAACACCGGGGAGCTGTTTTTT.

The V gene is TRBV7-9, the J gene TRBJ1-2; possibly TRBD1 for D (5 bases). Germline V gene lookup returns CDR1 SEHNR and CDR2 FQNEAQ (reference sequence). V was pared by 3 bases and J by 6 bases, with 11 bases between. This CDR3 comprises 13 residues. The CDR3 loop reads CASSFPGTDGYTF. CDR3 coding DNA: TGTGCCAGCAGCTTCCCCGGGACGGATGGCTACACCTTC.

This clonotype was observed a few times. The chain uses TRBV19 and TRBJ1-2, with a tentative D call TRBD1 (5 bases). This CDR3 is 14 amino acids long. Germline V lookup: CDR1 LNHDA, CDR2 SQIVND (reference sequence). Trimming removed 8 bases at V and 1 base at J, with 14 bases between. CDR3 coding DNA: TGTGCCAGTTGTGTCTGGGGCAGTAACTATGGCTACACCTTC. It specifies CASCVWGSNYGYTF.

This clonotype was recorded a few times. The chain is built from TRBV7-9 and TRBJ2-1; 9 positions agree with TRBD2. CDR3 length equals 17 residues. Germline CDR1 reads SEHNR; CDR2 reads FQNEAQ (reference sequence). V lost 4 bases, J lost 5 bases, and 12 bases stayed unmatched. CDR3 residues: CASSSHNLAGINNEQFF. The DNA for the CDR3 is TGTGCCAGCAGCTCGCATAACCTAGCGGGAATAAACAATGAGCAGTTCTTC.

V and J are TRBV5-6 and TRBJ1-3; D gene unclear. In germline, CDR1 is SGHDT, CDR2 YYEEEE. This CDR3 contains 15 residues. Trimming shortened V by 3 bases and J by 0 bases, and 10 bases separated the two germline ends. In DNA form, the CDR3 reads TGTGCCAGCAGCTACGTGCATAGCTCTGGAAACACCATATATTTT. As protein: CASSYVHSSGNTIYF.

The chain carries TRBV7-2 and TRBJ2-7, with D tentatively TRBD1 (6 bases). The germline V and J ends were trimmed by 5 bases and 3 bases, with 11 bases remaining between them. Per the germline V gene, CDR1 is SGHTA and CDR2 is FQGNSA. CDR3 length: 13 amino acids. The CDR3 DNA follows: TGTGCCAGCAGCGCGATAGGGGGCTACGAGCAGTACTTC. It is translated as CASSAIGGYEQYF.

This CDR3 reads CATSDNAAGGGGEQYF. The CDR3 DNA follows: TGTGCCACCAGTGATAACGCGGCGGGAGGAGGTGGAGAGCAGTACTTC. The chain uses TRBV24-1 and TRBJ2-7, with 8 nucleotides matching TRBD2. Looked up from germline, CDR1 is KGHDR and CDR2 is SFDVKD. The CDR3 extends over 16 amino acids. After removal of 3 bases from V and 7 bases from J, the junction contained 13 bases not matched to a gene.

The gene calls are TRBV20-1 and TRBJ2-4; 12 nucleotides match TRBD1. Germline V gene lookup returns CDR1 DFQATT and CDR2 SNEGSKA (reference sequence). The V and J ends lost 2 bases and 1 base, in that order; junction bases with no gene match: 12. This CDR3 is built from 19 residues. This CDR3 reads CSARHYGTGGGGAKNIQYF. The DNA of the CDR3 is TGCAGTGCTAGACATTACGGGACAGGGGGCGGAGGGGCCAAAAACATTCAGTACTTC.

This clonotype was recorded a few times. The chain employs TRBV20-1 and TRBJ2-1, with D possibly matching TRBD1 (6 bases). V lost 5 bases and J lost 7, with 21 bases in between. CDR1 is DFQATT and CDR2 is SNEGSKA in the germline V gene (reference sequence). The CDR3 contains 15 residues. The CDR3 bases are TGCAGTGCTTCTCGGACAGCCATGCCCCTAAATGAGCAGTTCTTC. This translates into CSASRTAMPLNEQFF.

The J gene is TRBJ1-2, the V gene TRBV20-1, with D possibly TRBD1 on 5 matching bases. V was trimmed by 0 bases and J by 4 bases, leaving 12 bases between them. From germline, CDR1 is DFQATT and CDR2 SNEGSKA (reference sequence). The CDR3 runs to 14 residues. This CDR3 reads CSARDLQGVYGYTF. The CDR3 DNA reads as TGCAGTGCTAGAGATCTCCAGGGAGTCTATGGCTACACCTTC.

The chain links TRBV6-6 to TRBJ2-5; 9 bases are shared with TRBD1. With 5 bases clipped from V and 2 bases from J, the junction kept 9 bases outside the gene matches. Germline assignment: CDR1 MNHNY and CDR2 SVGAGI (reference sequence). The CDR3 loop spans 16 amino acids. The CDR3 here is CASSLRDRVLQETQYF. The DNA for the CDR3 is TGTGCCAGCAGTCTCCGGGACAGGGTCCTTCAAGAGACCCAGTACTTC.